This T cell receptor (beta chain) was recovered during a study of T cell clonality in common variable immunodeficiency. Produced via immunoSEQ multiplex PCR; TCRdb's table is partial and in-frame only. This sample has tens of thousands of clones, each found more than once. The CDR3 contains 13 residues. The germline V and J ends were trimmed by 3 bases and 7 bases, with 12 bases remaining between them. Germline V gene lookup returns CDR1 SEHNR and CDR2 FQNEAQ (reference sequence). This clone has a handful of counts. The read terminates 3 residues before the CDR3 end, so the remaining end is supplied by the germline J gene.

This TCR was sampled from a person aged 18 to 75 in good health. Source material: peripheral blood mononuclear cells. This chain joins TRBV7-9 and TRBJ2-5; possibly TRBD2 for D (5 bases). Incomplete CDR3 DNA: TGTGCCAGCAGCTTCCAGGTCGAGGGGACC. Translating it yields CASSFQVEGT. The whole CDR3 region reads CASSFQVEGTQYF.